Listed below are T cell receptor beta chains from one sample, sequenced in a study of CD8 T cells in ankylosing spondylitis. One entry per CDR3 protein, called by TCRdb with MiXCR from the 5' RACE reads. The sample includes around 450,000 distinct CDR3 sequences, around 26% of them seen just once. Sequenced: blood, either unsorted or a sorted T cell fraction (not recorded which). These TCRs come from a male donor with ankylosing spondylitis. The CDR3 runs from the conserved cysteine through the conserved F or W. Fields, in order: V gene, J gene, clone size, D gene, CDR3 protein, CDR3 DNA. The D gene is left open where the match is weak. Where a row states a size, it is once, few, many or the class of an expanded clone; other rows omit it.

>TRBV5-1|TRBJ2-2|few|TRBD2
CASSRISGRSAGELFF
TGCGCCAGCAGCAGAATTAGCGGGAGGTCGGCCGGGGAGCTGTTTTTT
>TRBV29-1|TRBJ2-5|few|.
CSVSPLSAGALGETQYF
TGCAGCGTTTCTCCCCTTTCGGCAGGGGCCCTCGGCGAGACCCAGTACTTC
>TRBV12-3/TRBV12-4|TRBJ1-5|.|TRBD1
CASSTGTVSNQPQHF
TGTGCCAGCAGTACCGGGACAGTTAGCAATCAGCCCCAGCATTTT
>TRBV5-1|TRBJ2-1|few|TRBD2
CASGFSSGSSYNEQFF
TGCGCCAGCGGTTTTTCTAGCGGGAGCTCCTACAATGAGCAGTTCTTC
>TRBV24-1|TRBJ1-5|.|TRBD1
CATSEGVGQGRNLDQPQHF
TGTGCCACCAGTGAGGGGGTGGGACAGGGAAGAAATTTAGATCAGCCCCAGCATTTT
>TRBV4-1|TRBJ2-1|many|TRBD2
CASSQVTSGRNEQFF
TGCGCCAGCAGCCAAGTGACTAGCGGGAGAAATGAGCAGTTCTTC
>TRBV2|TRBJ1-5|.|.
CASTDSDNQPQHF
TGTGCCAGCACGGATTCGGACAATCAGCCCCAGCATTTT
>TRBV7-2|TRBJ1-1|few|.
CASSSRGAFTEAFF
TGTGCCAGCAGCTCCCGTGGTGCCTTCACTGAAGCTTTCTTT
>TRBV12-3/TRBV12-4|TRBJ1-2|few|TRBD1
CASNKQGANYGYTF
TGTGCCAGCAACAAACAGGGGGCGAACTATGGCTACACCTTC
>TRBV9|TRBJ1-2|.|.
CASSVDGANYGYTF
TGTGCCAGCAGCGTCGACGGGGCCAACTATGGCTACACCTTC
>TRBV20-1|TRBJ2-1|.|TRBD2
CSARSGRGDEQFF
TGCAGTGCTAGAAGCGGGAGAGGGGATGAGCAGTTCTTC
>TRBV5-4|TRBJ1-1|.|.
CASSLGSSGGSTEAFF
TGTGCCAGCAGCTTGGGGTCATCGGGGGGGAGCACTGAAGCTTTCTTT
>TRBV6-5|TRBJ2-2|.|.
CASSYGRFTGELFF
TGTGCCAGCAGTTACGGCAGGTTCACCGGGGAGCTGTTTTTT
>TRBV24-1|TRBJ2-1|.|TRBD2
CATSDFLTSGRNEQFF
TGTGCCACCAGTGATTTCTTGACTAGCGGGAGAAATGAGCAGTTCTTC
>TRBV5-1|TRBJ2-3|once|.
CASSFYIIGTSTDTQYF
TGCGCCAGCAGCTTCTATATTATTGGGACTAGCACAGATACGCAGTATTTT
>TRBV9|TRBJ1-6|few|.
CASSVAGRPHNSPLHF
TGTGCCAGCAGCGTAGCTGGGAGGCCCCATAATTCACCCCTCCACTTT
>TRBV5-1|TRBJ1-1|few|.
CASSFRSEGRQNTEAFF
TGCGCCAGCAGCTTTCGATCCGAAGGCAGACAGAACACTGAAGCTTTCTTT
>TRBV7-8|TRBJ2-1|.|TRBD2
CASSSRPSGRGDRNEQFF
TGTGCCAGCAGCTCCCGCCCTAGCGGGAGGGGGGATCGTAATGAGCAGTTCTTC
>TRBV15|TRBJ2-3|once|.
CATSGGASPDTQYF
TGTGCCACCTCCGGTGGGGCTTCGCCAGATACGCAGTATTTT
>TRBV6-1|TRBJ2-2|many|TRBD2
CASGGRERLNGELFF
TGTGCCAGCGGAGGGCGGGAGCGGCTGAACGGGGAGCTGTTTTTT
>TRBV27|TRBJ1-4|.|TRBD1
CASSPDRLGKLFF
TGTGCCAGCAGTCCGGACAGGTTAGGGAAACTGTTTTTT
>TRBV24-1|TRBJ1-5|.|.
CATSDSRGGGAGNQPQHF
TGTGCCACCAGTGATTCCCGTGGCGGGGGCGCAGGCAATCAGCCCCAGCATTTT
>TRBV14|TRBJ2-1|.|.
CASGQDPSYNEQFF
TGTGCCAGCGGGCAGGACCCTTCCTACAATGAGCAGTTCTTC
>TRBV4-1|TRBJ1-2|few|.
CASSQDRGKAGDYGYTF
TGCGCCAGCAGCCAAGATCGAGGCAAGGCAGGGGACTATGGCTACACCTTC
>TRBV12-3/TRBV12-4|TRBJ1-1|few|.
CASSLRKNTEAFF
TGTGCCAGCAGTTTACGGAAGAACACTGAAGCTTTCTTT
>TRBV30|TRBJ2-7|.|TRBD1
CAWSPGQGAGEQYF
TGTGCCTGGAGTCCGGGACAGGGGGCTGGGGAGCAGTACTTC
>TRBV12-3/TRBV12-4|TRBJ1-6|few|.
CASSLTSRNSPLHF
TGTGCCAGCAGTCTCACTAGCAGGAATTCACCCCTCCACTTT
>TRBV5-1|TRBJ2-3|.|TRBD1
CASSVDRGGDTQYF
TGCGCCAGCAGCGTGGACAGGGGAGGAGATACGCAGTATTTT
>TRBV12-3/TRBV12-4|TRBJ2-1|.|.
CASSRNLGADNEQFF
TGTGCCAGCAGCCGTAATTTAGGGGCGGACAATGAGCAGTTCTTC
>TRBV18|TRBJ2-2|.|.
CASSPPEGTGTGELFF
TGTGCCAGCTCACCACCGGAGGGGACGGGCACCGGGGAGCTGTTTTTT
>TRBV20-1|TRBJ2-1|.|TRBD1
CSAGQGGSYNEQFF
TGCAGTGCTGGACAGGGGGGCTCCTACAATGAGCAGTTCTTC
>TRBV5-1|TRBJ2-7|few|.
CASSLDSMVYEQYF
TGCGCCAGCAGCTTGGACAGCATGGTTTACGAGCAGTACTTC
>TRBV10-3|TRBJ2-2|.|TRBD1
CAISDPWDSRRTGELFF
TGTGCCATCAGTGACCCTTGGGACAGCCGAAGGACCGGGGAGCTGTTTTTT
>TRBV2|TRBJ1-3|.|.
CASSETLITIYF
TGTGCCAGCAGTGAGACCTTAATCACCATATATTTT
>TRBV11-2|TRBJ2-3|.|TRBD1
CASSPRDRGIDTQYF
TGTGCCAGCAGCCCCAGGGACAGGGGTATTGATACGCAGTATTTT
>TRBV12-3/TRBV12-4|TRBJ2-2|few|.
CASRADMGTGELFF
TGTGCCAGCAGGGCGGACATGGGGACCGGGGAGCTGTTTTTT
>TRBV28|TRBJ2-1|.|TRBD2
CASSGGLAVYNEQFF
TGTGCCAGCAGCGGTGGACTAGCGGTTTACAATGAGCAGTTCTTC
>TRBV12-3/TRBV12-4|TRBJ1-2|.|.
CASSLGTRSLGYTF
TGTGCCAGCAGTTTGGGGACGAGGAGTTTAGGCTACACCTTC
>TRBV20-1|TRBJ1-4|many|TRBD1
CSATKTPGQGAANEKLFF
TGCAGTGCTACCAAGACCCCGGGACAGGGGGCGGCTAATGAAAAACTGTTTTTT
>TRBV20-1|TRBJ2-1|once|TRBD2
CSANSGRNSDEQFF
TGCAGTGCTAACAGCGGGAGGAATTCGGATGAGCAGTTCTTC
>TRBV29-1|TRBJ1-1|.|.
CSASLGRNTEAFF
TGCAGCGCCTCCCTTGGGAGGAACACTGAAGCTTTCTTT
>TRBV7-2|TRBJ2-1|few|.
CASSLSPGASYNEQFF
TGTGCCAGCAGCTTATCTCCGGGGGCCTCCTACAATGAGCAGTTCTTC
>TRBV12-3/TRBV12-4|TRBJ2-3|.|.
CASSFYYTQYF
TGTGCCAGCAGTTTTTACTATACGCAGTATTTT
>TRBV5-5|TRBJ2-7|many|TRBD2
CASSLRAGAYEQYF
TGTGCCAGCAGCTTGAGAGCGGGAGCCTACGAGCAGTACTTC
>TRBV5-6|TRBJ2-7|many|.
CASSLVAGEDEQYF
TGTGCCAGCAGCTTGGTGGCAGGGGAGGACGAGCAGTACTTC
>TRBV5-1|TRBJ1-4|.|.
CASSSGQLGEKLFF
TGCGCCAGCAGCTCCGGACAGCTTGGGGAAAAACTGTTTTTT
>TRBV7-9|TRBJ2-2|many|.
CASSLAGAGELFF
TGTGCCAGCAGCTTAGCGGGGGCCGGGGAGCTGTTTTTT
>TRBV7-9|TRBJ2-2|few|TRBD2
CASTLSLAGMNTGELFF
TGTGCCAGCACCCTTTCACTAGCGGGGATGAACACCGGGGAGCTGTTTTTT